This T cell receptor (beta chain) originates from a study of blood T cells in healthy people across ages. V was clipped by 7 bases and J by 2 bases; unmatched bases: 6. The CDR3 runs to 13 residues. Germline V gives CDR1 DFQATT, CDR2 SNEGSKA (reference sequence). A second 7 to 11 cycle PCR used barcoded and J-beta primers. TCRdb itself ran the 5' RACE reads through MiXCR, one entry per CDR3 protein. The sample has 380,000 or so distinct CDR3 sequences, over 45% seen once. What was sequenced was blood. The gene calls are TRBV20-1 and TRBJ2-7; 9 bases map to TRBD2. The source of this sequence is a man in his fifties or sixties in good health. The CDR3 bases are TGCAGTGGGGAGACTAGCGGTACCTACGAGCAGTACTTC. Its protein is CSGETSGTYEQYF.